The clone carrying this T cell receptor (beta chain) has a single count. The target antigen is unknown. This sample is part of a study of shared clonotypes between healthy human individuals. Here immunoSEQ multiplex PCR was the method, and the copy in TCRdb shows in-frame clones only, minus some. The table lists under 850,000 clones, roughly 72% of them singletons, with over 1.5% in the top ten. Study-wide results and limits: Sampling included only blood; tissue repertoires likely differ. Against clonotypes common to all four donors, non-shared ones had lower generation probabilities.

The donors, all of them Caucasian adults, lived in Nashville, Tennessee. From CD4+ cells came CD45RA+ naive and CD45RA-negative memory subsets. The CDR3 has 17 amino acids. CDR1 and CDR2 from the germline V gene are GTSNPN and SVGIG (reference sequence). Losses at the gene ends were 0 bases for V and 1 base for J; bases not matched to a gene: 5. The V call is TRBV30, the J call TRBJ2-6; 8 positions agree with TRBD2. The sequencing input was memory CD4+ T cells sorted from blood. Specified subset: CD45RA-negative fraction. This TCR was sampled from a woman aged 25-40 years in good health. The CDR3 DNA is TGTGCCTGGAGTGTACCGGGAGGGCCGTCTGGGGCCAACGTCCTGACTTTC. It yields the protein CAWSVPGGPSGANVLTF.